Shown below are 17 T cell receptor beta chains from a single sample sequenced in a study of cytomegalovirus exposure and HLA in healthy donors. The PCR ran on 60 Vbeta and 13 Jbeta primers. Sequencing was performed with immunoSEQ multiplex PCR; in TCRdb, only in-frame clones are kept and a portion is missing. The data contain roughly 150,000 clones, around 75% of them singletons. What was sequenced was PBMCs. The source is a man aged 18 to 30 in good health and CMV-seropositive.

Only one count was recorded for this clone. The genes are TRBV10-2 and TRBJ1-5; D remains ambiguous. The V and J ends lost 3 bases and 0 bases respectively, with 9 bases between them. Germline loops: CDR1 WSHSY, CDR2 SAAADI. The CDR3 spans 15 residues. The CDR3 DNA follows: TGCGCCAGCAGTGATCCTGGTAGTAGCAATCAGCCCCAGCATTTT. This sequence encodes CASSDPGSSNQPQHF.

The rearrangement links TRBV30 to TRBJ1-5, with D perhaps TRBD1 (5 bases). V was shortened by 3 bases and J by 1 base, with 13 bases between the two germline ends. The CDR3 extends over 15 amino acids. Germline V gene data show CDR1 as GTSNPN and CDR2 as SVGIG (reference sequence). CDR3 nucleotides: TGTGCCTGGAGCGACCGGGGGACGAGCAATCAGCCCCAGCATTTT. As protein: CAWSDRGTSNQPQHF.

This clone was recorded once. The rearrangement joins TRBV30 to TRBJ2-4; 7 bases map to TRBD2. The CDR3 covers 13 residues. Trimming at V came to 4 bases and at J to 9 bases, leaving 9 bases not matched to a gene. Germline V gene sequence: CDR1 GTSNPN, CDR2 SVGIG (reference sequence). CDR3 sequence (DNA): TGTGCCTGGACTGGGGCTTGGGGGGGCATTCAGTACTTC. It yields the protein CAWTGAWGGIQYF.

CDR3 bases: TGCGCCAGCAGCTTGGAGGGGACAGGGGATGGCTACACCTTC. It is translated as CASSLEGTGDGYTF. V is TRBV5-1 and J is TRBJ1-2; 10 bases map to TRBD1. V lost 0 bases and J lost 6; bases outside the gene matches: 2. The CDR3 loop spans 14 amino acids. Germline CDR1 is SGHRS and CDR2 is YFSETQ.

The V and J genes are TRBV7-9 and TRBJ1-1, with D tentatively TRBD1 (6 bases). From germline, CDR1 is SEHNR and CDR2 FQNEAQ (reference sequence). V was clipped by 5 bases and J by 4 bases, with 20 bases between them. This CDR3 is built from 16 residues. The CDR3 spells CASSPYRVSWITEAFF. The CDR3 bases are TGTGCCAGCAGCCCATACAGGGTTTCTTGGATCACTGAAGCTTTCTTT.

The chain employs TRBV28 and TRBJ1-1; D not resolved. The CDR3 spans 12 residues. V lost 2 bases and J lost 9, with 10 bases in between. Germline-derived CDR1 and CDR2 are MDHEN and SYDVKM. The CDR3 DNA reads TGTGCCAGCAGTTTAAGTAACGGGAAAGCTTTCTTT. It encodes CASSLSNGKAFF.

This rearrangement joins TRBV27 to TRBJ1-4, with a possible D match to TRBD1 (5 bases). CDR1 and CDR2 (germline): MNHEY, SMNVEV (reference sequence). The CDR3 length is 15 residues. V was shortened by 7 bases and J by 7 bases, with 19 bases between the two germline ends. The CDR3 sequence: CASTGRFDRIEKLFF. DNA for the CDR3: TGTGCCAGCACCGGGAGATTTGACAGAATTGAAAAACTGTTTTTT.

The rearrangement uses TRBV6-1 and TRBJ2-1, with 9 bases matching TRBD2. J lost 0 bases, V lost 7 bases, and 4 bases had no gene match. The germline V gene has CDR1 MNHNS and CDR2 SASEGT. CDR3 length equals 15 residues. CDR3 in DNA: TGTGCCAGCATCGATAGCGGGAGCTCCTACAATGAGCAGTTCTTC. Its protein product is CASIDSGSSYNEQFF.

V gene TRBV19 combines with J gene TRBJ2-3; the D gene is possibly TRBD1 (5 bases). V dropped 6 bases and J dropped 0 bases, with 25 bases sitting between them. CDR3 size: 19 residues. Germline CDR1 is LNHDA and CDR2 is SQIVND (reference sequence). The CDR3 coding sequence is TGTGCCAGTAGGATGGCCCAGCCCAGGACATCGCCTAGCACAGATACGCAGTATTTT. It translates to CASRMAQPRTSPSTDTQYF.

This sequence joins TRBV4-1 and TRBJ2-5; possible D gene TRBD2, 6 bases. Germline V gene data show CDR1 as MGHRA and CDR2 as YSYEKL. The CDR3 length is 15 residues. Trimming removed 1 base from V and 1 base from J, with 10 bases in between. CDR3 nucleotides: TGCGCCAGCAGCCAAGTGGCGGGGCCCCAAGAGACCCAGTACTTC. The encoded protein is CASSQVAGPQETQYF.

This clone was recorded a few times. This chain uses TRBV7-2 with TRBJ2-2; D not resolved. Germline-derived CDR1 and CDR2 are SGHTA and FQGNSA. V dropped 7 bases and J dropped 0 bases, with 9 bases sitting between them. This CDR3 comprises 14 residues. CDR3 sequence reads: CASTGVPNTGELFF. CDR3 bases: TGTGCCAGCACCGGAGTCCCGAACACCGGGGAGCTGTTTTTT.

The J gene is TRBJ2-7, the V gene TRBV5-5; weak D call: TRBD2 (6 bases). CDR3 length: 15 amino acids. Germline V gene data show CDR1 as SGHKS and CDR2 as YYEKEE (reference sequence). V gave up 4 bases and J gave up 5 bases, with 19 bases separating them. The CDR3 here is CASSPMTSLAHEQYF. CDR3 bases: TGTGCCAGCAGCCCGATGACTAGTCTCGCCCACGAGCAGTACTTC. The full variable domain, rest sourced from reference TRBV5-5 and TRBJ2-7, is DAGVTQSPTHLIKTRGQQVTLRCSPISGHKSVSWYQQVLGQGPQFIFQYYEKEERGRGNFPDRFSARQFPNYSSELNVNALLLGDSALYLCASSPMTSLAHEQYFGPGTRLTVT.

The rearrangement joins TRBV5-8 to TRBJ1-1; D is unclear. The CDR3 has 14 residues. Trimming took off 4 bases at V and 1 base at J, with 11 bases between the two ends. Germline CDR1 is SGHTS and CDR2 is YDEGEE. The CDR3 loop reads CASSPSRKNTEAFF. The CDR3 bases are TGTGCCAGCAGCCCTAGCCGGAAGAACACTGAAGCTTTCTTT.

CDR3 sequence: CASSQSVEETQYF. CDR3 DNA: TGTGCCAGCTCACAGTCGGTGGAGGAGACCCAGTACTTC. This chain links TRBV18 with TRBJ2-5; D ambiguous. Per germline, CDR1 KGHSH and CDR2 LQKENI. Trimming pared 4 bases from V and 5 bases from J, leaving 11 bases between. The CDR3 spans 13 residues.

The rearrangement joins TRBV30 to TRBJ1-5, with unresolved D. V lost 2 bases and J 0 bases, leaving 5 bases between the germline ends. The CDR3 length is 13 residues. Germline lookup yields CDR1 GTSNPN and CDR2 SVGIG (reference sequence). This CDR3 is CAWSPYSNQPQHF. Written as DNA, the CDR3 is TGTGCCTGGAGTCCCTATAGCAATCAGCCCCAGCATTTT.

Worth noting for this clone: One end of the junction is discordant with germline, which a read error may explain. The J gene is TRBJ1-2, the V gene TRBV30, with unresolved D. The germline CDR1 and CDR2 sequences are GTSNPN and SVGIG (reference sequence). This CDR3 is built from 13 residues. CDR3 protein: CAGSPITNYGYAF. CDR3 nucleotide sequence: TGTGCCGGATCACCAATCACAAACTATGGCTACGCCTTC.

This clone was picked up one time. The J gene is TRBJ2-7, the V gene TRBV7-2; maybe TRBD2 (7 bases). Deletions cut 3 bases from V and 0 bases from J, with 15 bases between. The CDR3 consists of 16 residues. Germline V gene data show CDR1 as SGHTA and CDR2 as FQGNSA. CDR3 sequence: CASSFVAAGASYEQYF. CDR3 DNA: TGTGCCAGCAGCTTTGTTGCGGCGGGGGCCTCCTACGAGCAGTACTTC.